The next 7 T cell receptor beta chains were all read from a single sample in a study of OX40 agonist ivuxolimab in advanced cancers. Assay: immunoSEQ multiplex PCR; the TCRdb copy retains only in-frame clones and omits some. This sample has around 95,000 clones, with 89% found just once. The material sequenced was CD4+ or CD8+ T cells sorted from blood, taken in a trial of the OX40 agonist ivuxolimab. The receptors here all came from an adult with an advanced solid tumor such as melanoma, head and neck, liver or kidney cancer.

The genes are TRBV27 and TRBJ2-5; D is tentatively TRBD1 or TRBD2 (6 bases each). Germline V gene sequence: CDR1 MNHEY, CDR2 SMNVEV (reference sequence). The CDR3 runs to 15 residues. V lost 8 bases, J lost 5 bases, and 21 bases lay in between. CDR3 residues: CASALAGPGGETQYF. CDR3 DNA: TGTGCCAGCGCACTTGCGGGACCCGGGGGCGAGACCCAGTACTTC.

V and J are TRBV2 and TRBJ1-1, with TRBD1 as a possible D gene (5 bases). From germline, CDR1 is SNHLY and CDR2 FYNNEI. This CDR3 contains 13 residues. Trimming left V 2 bases short and J 6 bases short, with 10 bases between. The CDR3, as DNA: TGTGCCAGCAGTGAAAGGGGCGGCGCTGAAGCTTTCTTT. Protein: CASSERGGAEAFF.

V usage is TRBV19 and J usage is TRBJ2-2; no clear D. This CDR3 is 16 amino acids long. The ends were cut back, 3 bases at V and 3 bases at J, with 14 bases in the middle. The V gene's germline CDR1 is LNHDA and CDR2 SQIVND (reference sequence). This chain's CDR3 is CASSMFLRSYTGELFF. The CDR3 DNA sequence: TGTGCCAGTAGTATGTTCCTCAGGTCCTACACCGGGGAGCTGTTTTTT. The full variable domain, in which reference TRBV19 and TRBJ2-2 provide the parts outside the CDR3, is DGGITQSPKYLFRKEGQNVTLSCEQNLNHDAMYWYRQDPGQGLRLIYYSQIVNDFQKGDIAEGYSVSREKKESFPLTVTSAQKNPTAFYLCASSMFLRSYTGELFFGEGSRLTVL.

This rearrangement joins TRBV5-1 to TRBJ1-1; D is unclear. This CDR3 spans 14 amino acids. Germline V gene data show CDR1 as SGHRS and CDR2 as YFSETQ. The V end lost 4 bases, the J end lost 3 bases, and 13 bases lay between the germline ends. CDR3 sequence reads: CASSRVGLDTEAFF. CDR3 nucleotides: TGCGCCAGCAGCCGTGTGGGCTTGGACACTGAAGCTTTCTTT. The variable domain in full, completed from reference TRBV5-1 and TRBJ1-1, reads KAGVTQTPRYLIKTRGQQVTLSCSPISGHRSVSWYQQTPGQGLQFLFEYFSETQRNKGNFPGRFSGRQFSNSRSEMNVSTLELGDSALYLCASSRVGLDTEAFFGQGTRLTVV.

V is TRBV5-1 and J is TRBJ1-4; weak D call: TRBD1 (5 bases). V dropped 1 base and J dropped 5 bases, with 15 bases sitting between them. CDR1 and CDR2 from the germline V gene are SGHRS and YFSETQ. The CDR3 extends over 16 amino acids. The CDR3 loop reads CASSLPGTLQNEKLFF. The CDR3, as DNA: TGCGCCAGCAGCTTGCCCGGGACGCTCCAAAATGAAAAACTGTTTTTT. The entire variable domain, with the rest obtained from reference TRBV5-1 and TRBJ1-4, is as follows: KAGVTQTPRYLIKTRGQQVTLSCSPISGHRSVSWYQQTPGQGLQFLFEYFSETQRNKGNFPGRFSGRQFSNSRSEMNVSTLELGDSALYLCASSLPGTLQNEKLFFGSGTQLSVL.

V gene TRBV7-2 combines with J gene TRBJ2-5; D gene unclear. Looked up from germline, CDR1 is SGHTA and CDR2 is FQGNSA. V was trimmed by 1 base and J by 1 base, leaving 10 bases between them. The length of the CDR3 is 15 residues. The CDR3 spells CASSLVGLSQETQYF. The CDR3 DNA reads TGTGCCAGCAGCTTAGTTGGTCTGTCCCAAGAGACCCAGTACTTC.

This clone was detected a few times. The same CDR3 arises from other DNA sequences in this sample as well. V gene TRBV5-1 combines with J gene TRBJ2-1, with 12 nucleotides matching TRBD2. Germline-derived CDR1 and CDR2 are SGHRS and YFSETQ. V lost 2 bases to trimming and J lost 6 bases; unmatched junction nucleotides: 3. This CDR3 spans 15 amino acids. In DNA, the CDR3 is TGCGCCAGCAGCTTTCTAGCGGGAGGGAGCAATGAGCAGTTCTTC. This gives the protein CASSFLAGGSNEQFF.